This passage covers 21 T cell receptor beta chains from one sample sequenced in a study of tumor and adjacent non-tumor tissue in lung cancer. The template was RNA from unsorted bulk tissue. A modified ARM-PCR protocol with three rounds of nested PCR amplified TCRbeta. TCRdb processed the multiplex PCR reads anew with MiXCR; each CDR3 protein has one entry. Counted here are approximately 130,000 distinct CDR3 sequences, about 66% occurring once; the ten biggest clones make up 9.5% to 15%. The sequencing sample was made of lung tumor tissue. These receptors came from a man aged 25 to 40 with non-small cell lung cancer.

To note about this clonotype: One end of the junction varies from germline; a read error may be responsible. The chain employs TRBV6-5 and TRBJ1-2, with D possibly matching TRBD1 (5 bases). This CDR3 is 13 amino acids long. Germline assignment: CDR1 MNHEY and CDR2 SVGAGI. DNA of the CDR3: TGTGCCTGCAGTTACTCAGGGATCCATGGCCACACCTTC. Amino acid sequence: CACSYSGIHGHTF.

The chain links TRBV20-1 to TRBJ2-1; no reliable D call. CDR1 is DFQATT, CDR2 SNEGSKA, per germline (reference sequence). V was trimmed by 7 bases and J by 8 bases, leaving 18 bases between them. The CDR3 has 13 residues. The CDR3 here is CSGTRIRTHEQFF. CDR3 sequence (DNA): TGCAGTGGAACGAGGATACGGACCCATGAGCAGTTCTTC.

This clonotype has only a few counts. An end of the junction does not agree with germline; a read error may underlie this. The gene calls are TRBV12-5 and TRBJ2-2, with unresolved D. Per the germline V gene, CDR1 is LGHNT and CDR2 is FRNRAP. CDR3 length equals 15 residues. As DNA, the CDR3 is TGTGCTAGTGGTTTGGCCACTTTGAACACCTGGGAGCTGTTTTTT. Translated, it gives CASGLATLNTWELFF.

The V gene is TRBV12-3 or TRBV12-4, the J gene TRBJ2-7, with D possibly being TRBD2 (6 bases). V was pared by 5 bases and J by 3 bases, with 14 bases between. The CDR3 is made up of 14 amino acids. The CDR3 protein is CASSLGLSYYEQYF. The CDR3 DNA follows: TGTGCCAGCAGTCTGGGACTCAGCTACTACGAGCAGTACTTC.

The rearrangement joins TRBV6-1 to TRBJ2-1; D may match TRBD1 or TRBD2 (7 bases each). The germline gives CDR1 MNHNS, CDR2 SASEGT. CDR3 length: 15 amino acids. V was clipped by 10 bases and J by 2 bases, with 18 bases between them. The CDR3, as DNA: TGTGCCATCACCCGGGACAGCGGGACCTACAATGAGCAGTTCTTC. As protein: CAITRDSGTYNEQFF.

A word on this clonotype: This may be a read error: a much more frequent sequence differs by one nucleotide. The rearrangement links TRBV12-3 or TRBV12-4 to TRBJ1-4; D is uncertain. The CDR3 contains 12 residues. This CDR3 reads CASSTRTEKLLF. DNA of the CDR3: TGTGCCAGCAGCACCAGGACTGAAAAACTGCTTTTT.

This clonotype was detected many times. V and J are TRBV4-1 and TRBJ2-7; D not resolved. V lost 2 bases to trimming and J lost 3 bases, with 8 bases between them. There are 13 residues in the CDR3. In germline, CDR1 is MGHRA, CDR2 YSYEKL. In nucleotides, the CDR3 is TGCGCCAGCAGCCAACTAACAGACTACGAGCAGTACTTC. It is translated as CASSQLTDYEQYF.

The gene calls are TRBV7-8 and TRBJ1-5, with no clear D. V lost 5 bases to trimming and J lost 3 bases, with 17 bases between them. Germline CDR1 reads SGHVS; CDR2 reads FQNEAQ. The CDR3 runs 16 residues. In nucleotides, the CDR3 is TGTGCCAGCAGCCTAGGACTCGGAGGCTACAATCAGCCCCAGCATTTT. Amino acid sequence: CASSLGLGGYNQPQHF.

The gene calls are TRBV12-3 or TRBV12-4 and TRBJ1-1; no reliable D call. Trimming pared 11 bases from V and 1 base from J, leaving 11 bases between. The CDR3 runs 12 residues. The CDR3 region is CAYSPRNTEAFF. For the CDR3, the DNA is TGTGCCTACAGTCCCCGGAACACTGAAGCTTTCTTT.

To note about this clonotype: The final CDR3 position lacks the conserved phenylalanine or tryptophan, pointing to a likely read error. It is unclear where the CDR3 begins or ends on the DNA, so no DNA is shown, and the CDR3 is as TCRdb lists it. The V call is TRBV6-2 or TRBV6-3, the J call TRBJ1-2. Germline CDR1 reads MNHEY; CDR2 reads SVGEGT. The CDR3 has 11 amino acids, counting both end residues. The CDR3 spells CASSYGAVHHL.

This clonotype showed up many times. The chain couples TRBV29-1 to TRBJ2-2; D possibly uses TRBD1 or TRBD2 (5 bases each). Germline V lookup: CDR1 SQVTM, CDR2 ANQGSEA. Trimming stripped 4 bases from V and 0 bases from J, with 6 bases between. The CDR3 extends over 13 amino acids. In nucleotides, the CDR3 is TGCAGCGTTGGGGGGTCGAACACCGGGGAGCTGTTTTTT. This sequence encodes CSVGGSNTGELFF.

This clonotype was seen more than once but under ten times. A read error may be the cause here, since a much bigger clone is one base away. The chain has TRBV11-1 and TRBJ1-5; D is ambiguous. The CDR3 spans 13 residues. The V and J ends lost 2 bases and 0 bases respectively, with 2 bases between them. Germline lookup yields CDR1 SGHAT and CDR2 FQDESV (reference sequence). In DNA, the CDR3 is TGTGCCAGCAGCTTATATAGCAATCAGCCCCAGCATTTT. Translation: CASSLYSNQPQHF.

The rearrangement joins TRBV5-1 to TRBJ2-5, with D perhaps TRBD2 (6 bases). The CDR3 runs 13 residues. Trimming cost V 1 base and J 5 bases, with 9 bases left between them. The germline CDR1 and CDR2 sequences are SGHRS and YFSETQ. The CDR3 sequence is CASSLRGKETQYF. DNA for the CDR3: TGCGCCAGCAGCTTGCGGGGGAAGGAGACCCAGTACTTC.

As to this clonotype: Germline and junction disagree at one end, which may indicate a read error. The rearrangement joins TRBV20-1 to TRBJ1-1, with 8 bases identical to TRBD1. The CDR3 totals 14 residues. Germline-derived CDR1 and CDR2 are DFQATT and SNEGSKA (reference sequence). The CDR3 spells CSAPKQGGNTEAFF. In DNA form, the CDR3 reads TGCAGTGCGCCTAAACAGGGGGGGAACACCGAAGCTTTCTTT.

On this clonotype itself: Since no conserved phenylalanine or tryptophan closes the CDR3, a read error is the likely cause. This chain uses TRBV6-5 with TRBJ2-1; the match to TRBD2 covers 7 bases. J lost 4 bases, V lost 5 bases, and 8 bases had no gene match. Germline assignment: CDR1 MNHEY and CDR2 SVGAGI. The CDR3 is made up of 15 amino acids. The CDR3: CASSAGTNAYNEQFL. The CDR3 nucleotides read TGTGCCAGCAGTGCAGGGACTAACGCATACAATGAGCAGTTCTTA.

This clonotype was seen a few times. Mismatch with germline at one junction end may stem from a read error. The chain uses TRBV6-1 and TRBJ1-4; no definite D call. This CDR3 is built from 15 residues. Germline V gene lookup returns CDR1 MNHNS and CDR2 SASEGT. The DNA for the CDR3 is TGTGCCAGCAGTGACTTAGTGGGTCGTATTGAAACACTGTTTTTT. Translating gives CASSDLVGRIETLFF.

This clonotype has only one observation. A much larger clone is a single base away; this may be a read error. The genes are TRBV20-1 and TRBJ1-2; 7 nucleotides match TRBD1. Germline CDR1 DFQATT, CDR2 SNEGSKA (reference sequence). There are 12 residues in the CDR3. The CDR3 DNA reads TGCAGTACTAGAGAAGGGACAGTTGGCTACACCTTC. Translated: CSTREGTVGYTF.

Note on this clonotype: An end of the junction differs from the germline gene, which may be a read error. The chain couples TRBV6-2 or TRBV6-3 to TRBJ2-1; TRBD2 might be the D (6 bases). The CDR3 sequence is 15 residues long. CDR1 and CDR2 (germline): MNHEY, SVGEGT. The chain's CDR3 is CASSPTSGGGNEQLF. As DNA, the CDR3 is TGTGCCAGCAGTCCTACTAGTGGGGGAGGCAATGAGCAGTTATTC.

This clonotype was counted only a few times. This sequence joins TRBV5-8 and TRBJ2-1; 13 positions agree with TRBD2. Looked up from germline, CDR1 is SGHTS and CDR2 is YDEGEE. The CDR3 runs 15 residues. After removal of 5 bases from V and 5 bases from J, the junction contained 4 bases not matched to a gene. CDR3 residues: CASSPGTSGDNEQFF. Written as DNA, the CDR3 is TGTGCCAGCAGTCCTGGGACTAGCGGGGACAATGAGCAGTTCTTC.

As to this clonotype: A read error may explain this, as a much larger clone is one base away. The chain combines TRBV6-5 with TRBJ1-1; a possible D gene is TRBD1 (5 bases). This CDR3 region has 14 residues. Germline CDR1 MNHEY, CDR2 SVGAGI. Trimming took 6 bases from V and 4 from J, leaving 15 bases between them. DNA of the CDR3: TGTGCCAGCAGCCACATGAGGGGTGGCACTGAAGCTTTCTTT. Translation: CASSHMRGGTEAFF.

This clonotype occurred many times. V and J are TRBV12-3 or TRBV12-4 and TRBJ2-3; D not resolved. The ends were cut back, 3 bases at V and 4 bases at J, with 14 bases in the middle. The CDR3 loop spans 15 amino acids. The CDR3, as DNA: TGTGCCAGCAGTTTGACCAGTCTCCAAGCAGATACGCAGTATTTT. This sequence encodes CASSLTSLQADTQYF.